The 19 T cell receptor beta chains given below trace back to one sample, sequenced in a study of blood T cell repertoires in COVID-19. Clones were read by immunoSEQ multiplex PCR, and TCRdb kept only the in-frame ones, dropping some. Of over 200,000 clones listed, approximately 90% are singletons. The specimen was peripheral blood. These receptors were taken from a young man with acute or convalescent COVID-19.

The CDR3 DNA reads TGTGCCAGTACCCCGGCTAGCGGGCAAGAGTACGAGCAGTACTTC. Its translation is CASTPASGQEYEQYF. The chain has TRBV19 and TRBJ2-7; 8 nucleotides line up with TRBD2. J lost 4 bases, V lost 7 bases, and 12 bases had no gene match. The germline gives CDR1 LNHDA, CDR2 SQIVND (reference sequence). The CDR3 loop spans 15 amino acids. The variable domain in full, completed from reference TRBV19 and TRBJ2-7, reads DGGITQSPKYLFRKEGQNVTLSCEQNLNHDAMYWYRQDPGQGLRLIYYSQIVNDFQKGDIAEGYSVSREKKESFPLTVTSAQKNPTAFYLCASTPASGQEYEQYFGPGTRLTVT.

The V and J genes are TRBV6-5 and TRBJ1-2; no definite D call. Germline V gene sequence: CDR1 MNHEY, CDR2 SVGAGI. V was clipped by 6 bases and J by 6 bases, with 14 bases between them. This CDR3 has 13 amino acids. The CDR3 loop reads CASRRVAGDGYTF. CDR3 sequence (DNA): TGTGCCAGCAGACGAGTCGCAGGCGATGGCTACACCTTC.

The V and J genes are TRBV7-3 and TRBJ2-2; D remains unclear. V was shortened by 6 bases and J by 10 bases, with 15 bases between the two germline ends. The CDR3 loop spans 13 amino acids. In germline, CDR1 is SGHTA, CDR2 FQGTGA. In nucleotides, the CDR3 is TGTGCCAGCAGGGGCGACACTCCCGAGGAGCTGTTTTTT. Encoded protein: CASRGDTPEELFF.

The chain employs TRBV4-2 and TRBJ2-1; no reliable D call. V gave up 1 base and J gave up 9 bases, with 7 bases separating them. The CDR3 is made up of 12 amino acids. Germline-derived CDR1 and CDR2 are LGHNA and YNFKEQ. CDR3 in amino acids: CASSQVSVEQFF. CDR3 sequence (DNA): TGTGCCAGCAGCCAAGTCAGCGTTGAGCAGTTCTTC.

The V and J genes are TRBV5-1 and TRBJ1-2, with no clear D. The CDR3 covers 14 residues. V was cut by 0 bases and J by 4 bases, with 10 bases left in between. CDR1 and CDR2 (germline): SGHRS, YFSETQ. The CDR3 nucleotides read TGCGCCAGCAGCTTGGATGGTCACATCTATGGCTACACCTTC. Protein: CASSLDGHIYGYTF.

The rearrangement uses TRBV4-2 and TRBJ2-7, with D perhaps TRBD1 (5 bases). CDR1 is LGHNA, CDR2 YNFKEQ, per germline. V was trimmed by 1 base and J by 7 bases, leaving 11 bases between them. CDR3 length: 13 amino acids. The DNA of the CDR3 is TGTGCCAGCAGCCAAGGCAGGGCTGTTGAGCAGTACTTC. This gives the protein CASSQGRAVEQYF.

J is TRBJ1-3 and V is TRBV18; D is unclear. Per the germline V gene, CDR1 is KGHSH and CDR2 is LQKENI. V was clipped by 5 bases and J by 0 bases, with 11 bases between them. CDR3 length: 15 residues. CDR3 loop: CASSSGLSSGNTIYF. In nucleotides, the CDR3 is TGTGCCAGCTCATCAGGACTCAGCTCTGGAAACACCATATATTTT.

The chain couples TRBV15 to TRBJ2-7, with D perhaps TRBD1 (6 bases). Looked up from germline, CDR1 is LNHNV and CDR2 is YYDKDF (reference sequence). V lost 1 base and J 0 bases, leaving 10 bases between the germline ends. The CDR3 runs 15 residues. Here the CDR3 DNA reads TGTGCCACCAGCAGAGTGATGGACAGCTCCTACGAGCAGTACTTC. This encodes CATSRVMDSSYEQYF.

The rearrangement uses TRBV4-1 and TRBJ2-3, with TRBD2 matching 8 bases. Germline V gene data show CDR1 as MGHRA and CDR2 as YSYEKL. The CDR3 consists of 18 residues. J gave up 5 bases and V 4 bases, and 17 bases lay outside the gene matches. The chain's CDR3 is CASSLERGAGALGDTQYF. The CDR3 DNA follows: TGCGCCAGCAGCCTCGAGAGGGGAGCGGGGGCCCTCGGAGATACGCAGTATTTT.

The chain uses TRBV6-5 and TRBJ1-2; 9 bases are a match to TRBD1. The CDR3 spans 13 residues. Germline V gene data show CDR1 as MNHEY and CDR2 as SVGAGI. V shed 2 bases and J 8 bases; nucleotides not matched to a gene: 3. The CDR3 protein is CASSYETGGGYTF. The CDR3 DNA follows: TGTGCCAGCAGTTACGAGACAGGGGGAGGCTACACCTTC.

The chain joins TRBV6-6 to TRBJ1-2, with 10 bases aligning to TRBD1. CDR1 is MNHNY and CDR2 is SVGAGI in the germline V gene (reference sequence). This CDR3 is built from 15 residues. The V gene end was trimmed by 1 base and the J gene end by 3 bases; junction bases not matched to a gene: 2. In DNA form, the CDR3 reads TGTGCCAGCAGTTACTTGACAGGGGGCGACTATGGCTACACCTTC. As protein: CASSYLTGGDYGYTF.

V is TRBV12-3 or TRBV12-4 and J is TRBJ2-2; D is possibly TRBD2 (5 bases). V lost 6 bases to trimming and J lost 5 bases, with 10 bases between them. The CDR3 runs to 13 residues. CDR3 DNA: TGTGCCAGCAGCCCGGACTTTACCGGGGAGCTGTTTTTT. This encodes CASSPDFTGELFF.

This clone was picked up one time. The chain uses TRBV5-1 and TRBJ1-3; D not resolved. Trimming shortened V by 0 bases and J by 4 bases, and 8 bases separated the two germline ends. CDR1 is SGHRS, CDR2 YFSETQ, per germline. The CDR3 loop spans 14 amino acids. CDR3 sequence (DNA): TGCGCCAGCAGCTTGGACGGAGGGGGAAACACCATATATTTT. Its protein is CASSLDGGGNTIYF.

This chain connects TRBV28 to TRBJ2-7; D not resolved. This CDR3 has 11 amino acids. Germline V lookup: CDR1 MDHEN, CDR2 SYDVKM. V dropped 7 bases and J dropped 7 bases, with 11 bases sitting between them. CDR3 protein: CASTELGEQYF. In nucleotides, the CDR3 is TGTGCCAGCACAGAGCTCGGGGAGCAGTACTTC.

This sequence joins TRBV2 and TRBJ1-1; 9 bases are shared with TRBD1. CDR1 and CDR2 (germline): SNHLY, FYNNEI. CDR3 size: 11 residues. V was pared by 6 bases and J by 8 bases, with 1 base of the junction left unmatched. In nucleotides, the CDR3 is TGTGCCAGCAGGGGGACAGGGGAAGCTTTCTTT. Protein: CASRGTGEAFF.

This clone was seen at least ten times. This chain joins TRBV7-8 and TRBJ2-2, with 7 bases fitting TRBD2. V lost 5 bases to trimming and J lost 5 bases; unmatched junction nucleotides: 8. Germline CDR1 reads SGHVS; CDR2 reads FQNEAQ. The CDR3 runs 15 residues. The CDR3 region is CASSPRLAATGELFF. The CDR3 coding sequence is TGTGCCAGCAGCCCCCGACTAGCAGCGACCGGGGAGCTGTTTTTT.

V gene TRBV19 combines with J gene TRBJ2-1; 8 bases align to TRBD2. The CDR3 has 16 amino acids. Trimming cost V 10 bases and J 0 bases; bases outside gene matches: 11. Per the germline V gene, CDR1 is LNHDA and CDR2 is SQIVND (reference sequence). In nucleotides, the CDR3 is TGTGCCACCTCCCGGGGGGGCGCCAGCTCCTACAATGAGCAGTTCTTC. It translates to CATSRGGASSYNEQFF.

V usage is TRBV6-5 and J usage is TRBJ2-1; D might be TRBD2 (6 bases). Between the trimmed V and J ends, which lost 7 bases and 3 bases, there was a span of 13 bases. The CDR3 has 14 amino acids. The germline V gene has CDR1 MNHEY and CDR2 SVGAGI. The CDR3 nucleotides are TGTGCCAGCATCCGGGCGGGAAACTACAATGAGCAGTTCTTC. Amino acid sequence: CASIRAGNYNEQFF.

V and J are TRBV13 and TRBJ2-7, with 9 positions matching TRBD2. Germline CDR1 is PRHDT and CDR2 is FYEKMQ (reference sequence). The CDR3 spans 15 residues. Trimming cost V 6 bases and J 4 bases; bases outside gene matches: 10. CDR3 region: CASRRGASGAYEQYF. The CDR3, as DNA: TGTGCCAGCAGAAGAGGGGCTAGCGGGGCTTACGAGCAGTACTTC.